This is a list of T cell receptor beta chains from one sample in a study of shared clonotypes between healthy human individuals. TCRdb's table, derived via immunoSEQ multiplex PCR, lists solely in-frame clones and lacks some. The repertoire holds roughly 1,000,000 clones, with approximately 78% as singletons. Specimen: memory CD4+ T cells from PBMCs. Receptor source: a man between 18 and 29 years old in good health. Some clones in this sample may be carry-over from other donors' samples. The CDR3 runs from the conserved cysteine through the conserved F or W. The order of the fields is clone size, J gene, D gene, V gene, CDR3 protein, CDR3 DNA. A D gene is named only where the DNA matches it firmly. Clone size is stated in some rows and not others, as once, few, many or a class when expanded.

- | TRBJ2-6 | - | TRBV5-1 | CASSLARLGPSGANVLTF | TGCGCCAGCAGCTTGGCCCGTCTGGGCCCCTCTGGGGCCAACGTCCTGACTTTC
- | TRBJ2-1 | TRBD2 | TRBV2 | CASSLLAGALNNEQFF | TGTGCCAGCAGCCTACTAGCGGGAGCATTGAACAATGAGCAGTTCTTC
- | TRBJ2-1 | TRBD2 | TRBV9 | CASSVAGEDYNEQFF | TGTGCCAGCAGCGTGGCGGGAGAGGACTACAATGAGCAGTTCTTC
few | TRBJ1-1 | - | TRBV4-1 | CASSPRDGLGHEAFF | TGCGCCAGCAGCCCTCGGGACGGGCTCGGACACGAAGCTTTCTTT
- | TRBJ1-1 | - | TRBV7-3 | CASSLYGGRNTEAFF | TGTGCCAGCAGCTTATACGGGGGGCGGAACACTGAAGCTTTCTTT
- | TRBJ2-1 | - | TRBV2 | CASSHLRYADEQFF | TGTGCCAGCAGCCATCTTCGATACGCCGATGAGCAGTTCTTC
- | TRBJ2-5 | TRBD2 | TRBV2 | CASSGRLANQETQYF | TGTGCCAGCAGTGGCCGACTAGCGAATCAAGAGACCCAGTACTTC
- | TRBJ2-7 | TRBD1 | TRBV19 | CARTGDGDEQYF | TGTGCCAGGACAGGGGATGGTGACGAGCAGTACTTC
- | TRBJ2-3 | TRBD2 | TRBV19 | CASTGLAGRSDTQYF | TGTGCCAGTACGGGGCTAGCGGGAAGGTCAGATACGCAGTATTTT
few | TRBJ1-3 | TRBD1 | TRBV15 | CATSRGFRTGGNTIYF | TGTGCCACCAGCAGAGGGTTCCGGACAGGAGGAAACACCATATATTTT
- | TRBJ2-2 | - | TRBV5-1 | CASSLWQANTGELFF | TGCGCCAGCAGCTTGTGGCAGGCGAACACCGGGGAGCTGTTTTTT
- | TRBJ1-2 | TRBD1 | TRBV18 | CASSLGQGLESGYTF | TGTGCCAGCTCACTCGGACAGGGGCTCGAGTCTGGCTACACCTTC
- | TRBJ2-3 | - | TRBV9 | CASSVGPASTDTQYF | TGTGCCAGCAGCGTAGGGCCAGCCAGCACAGATACGCAGTATTTT
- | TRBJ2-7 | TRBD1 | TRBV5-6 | CASSPGQGVHEQYF | TGTGCCAGCAGCCCGGGACAGGGGGTACACGAGCAGTACTTC
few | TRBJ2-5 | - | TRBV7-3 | CASSFNGDQETQYF | TGTGCCAGCAGCTTCAATGGGGACCAAGAGACCCAGTACTTC
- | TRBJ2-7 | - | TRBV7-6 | CASSLSSGSYEQYF | TGTGCCAGCAGCCTCTCCAGCGGGTCCTACGAGCAGTACTTC
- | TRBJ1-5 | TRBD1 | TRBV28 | CASRDREQPQHF | TGTGCCAGCAGGGACAGGGAACAGCCCCAGCATTTT
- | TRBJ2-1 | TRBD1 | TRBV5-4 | CASSASTGQVYNEQFF | TGTGCCAGCAGCGCATCGACAGGGCAGGTGTACAATGAGCAGTTCTTC
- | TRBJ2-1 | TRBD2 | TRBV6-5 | CASSYGLAGILGEQFF | TGTGCCAGCAGTTACGGGCTAGCGGGAATATTGGGTGAGCAGTTCTTC
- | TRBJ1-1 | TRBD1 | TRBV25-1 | CASSEGQGTEAFF | TGTGCCAGCAGTGAAGGACAGGGGACTGAAGCTTTCTTT
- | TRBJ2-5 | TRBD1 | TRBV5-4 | CASSERTGPETQYF | TGTGCCAGCAGCGAGAGGACAGGGCCAGAGACCCAGTACTTC
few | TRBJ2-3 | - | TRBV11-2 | CASSQGGWATDTQYF | TGTGCCAGCAGCCAAGGGGGGTGGGCTACAGATACGCAGTATTTT
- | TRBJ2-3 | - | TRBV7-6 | CASSLNVDTQYF | TGTGCCAGCAGCTTAAACGTAGATACGCAGTATTTT
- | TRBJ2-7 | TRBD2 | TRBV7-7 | CASSPPGGYEQYF | TGTGCCAGCAGCCCGCCGGGGGGTTACGAGCAGTACTTC
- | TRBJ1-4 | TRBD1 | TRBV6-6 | CASSYALQGLNEKLFF | TGTGCCAGCAGCTACGCCCTACAGGGGCTTAATGAAAAACTGTTTTTT
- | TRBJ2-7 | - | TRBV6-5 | CASRGATYEQYF | TGTGCCAGCCGGGGAGCCACCTACGAGCAGTACTTC
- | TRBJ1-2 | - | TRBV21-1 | CAGRGRDGPDGYTF | TGTGCCGGAAGAGGCAGGGACGGGCCAGATGGCTACACCTTC
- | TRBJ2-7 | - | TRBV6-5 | CASSFHGSGYEQYF | TGTGCCAGCAGTTTCCACGGGAGTGGCTACGAGCAGTACTTC
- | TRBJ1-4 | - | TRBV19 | CASRSRVTNEKLFF | TGTGCCAGTAGAAGCAGGGTCACTAATGAAAAACTGTTTTTT
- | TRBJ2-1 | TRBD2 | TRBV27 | CASRPGLAGGGEQFF | TGTGCCAGCAGGCCGGGACTAGCGGGCGGGGGGGAGCAGTTCTTC
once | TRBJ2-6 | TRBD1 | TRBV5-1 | CASSLRGQGALRSGANVLTF | TGCGCCAGCAGCTTACGAGGACAGGGGGCTCTAAGGTCTGGGGCCAACGTCCTGACTTTC
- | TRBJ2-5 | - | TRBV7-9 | CASSLVTGQETQYF | TGTGCCAGCAGCTTAGTGACCGGGCAAGAGACCCAGTACTTC
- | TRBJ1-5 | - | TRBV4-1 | CASSQDTSNNQPQHF | TGCGCCAGCAGCCAAGATACATCAAACAATCAGCCCCAGCATTTT
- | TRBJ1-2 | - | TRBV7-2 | CASSLGSGERYGYTF | TGTGCCAGCAGCTTAGGGTCCGGGGAACGTTATGGCTACACCTTC
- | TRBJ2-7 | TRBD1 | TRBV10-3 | CAISEGGTGAWEQYF | TGTGCCATCAGCGAGGGAGGGACAGGGGCGTGGGAGCAGTACTTC
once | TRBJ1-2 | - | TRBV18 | CASSPGVGGTYGYTF | TGTGCCAGCTCACCCGGTGTCGGGGGGACCTATGGCTACACCTTC
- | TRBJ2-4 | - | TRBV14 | CASSQQGLAKNIQYF | TGTGCCAGCAGCCAGCAGGGTCTAGCCAAAAACATTCAGTACTTC
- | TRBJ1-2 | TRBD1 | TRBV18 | CASSLGTGANYGYTF | TGTGCCAGCTCACTTGGGACAGGGGCTAACTATGGCTACACCTTC
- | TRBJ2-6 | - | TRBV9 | CASSVQGSGANVLTF | TGTGCCAGCAGCGTACAGGGCTCTGGGGCCAACGTCCTGACTTTC
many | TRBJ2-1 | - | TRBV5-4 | CASRGGQGSYNEQFF | TGTGCCAGCAGGGGAGGCCAGGGATCCTACAATGAGCAGTTCTTC
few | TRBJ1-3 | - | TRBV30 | CAWSVTGLSTIYF | TGTGCCTGGAGTGTTACAGGGTTAAGCACCATATATTTT
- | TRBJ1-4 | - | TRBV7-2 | CASSRGRAWEKLFF | TGTGCCAGCAGCCGAGGGCGGGCTTGGGAAAAACTGTTTTTT
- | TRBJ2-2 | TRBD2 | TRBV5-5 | CASSQGEGRVPGELFF | TGTGCCAGCAGCCAAGGGGAGGGGCGAGTCCCCGGGGAGCTGTTTTTT
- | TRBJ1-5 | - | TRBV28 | CASSLPSNQPQHF | TGTGCCAGCAGTTTACCGAGCAATCAGCCCCAGCATTTT
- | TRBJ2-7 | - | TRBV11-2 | CASGPWGTHYEQYF | TGTGCCAGCGGACCGTGGGGGACCCACTACGAGCAGTACTTC
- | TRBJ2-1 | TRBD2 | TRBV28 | CASSPETRLAGSSYNEQFF | TGTGCCAGCAGTCCCGAGACGAGACTAGCGGGGTCGTCCTACAATGAGCAGTTCTTC
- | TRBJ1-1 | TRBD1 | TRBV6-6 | CASSYPAGGETEAFF | TGTGCCAGCAGTTACCCGGCAGGGGGCGAGACTGAAGCTTTCTTT
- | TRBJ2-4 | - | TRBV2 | CASRRVLAKNIQYF | TGTGCCAGCAGGCGGGTCCTCGCCAAAAACATTCAGTACTTC
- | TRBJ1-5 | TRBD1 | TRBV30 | CAWSDPDRNQPQHF | TGTGCCTGGAGTGACCCGGACAGGAATCAGCCCCAGCATTTT
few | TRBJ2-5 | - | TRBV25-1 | CASSVQWKETQYF | TGTGCCAGCAGTGTGCAGTGGAAAGAGACCCAGTACTTC
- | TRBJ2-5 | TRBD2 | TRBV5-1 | CASSLLAGGNQETQYF | TGCGCCAGCAGCTTACTAGCGGGAGGGAACCAAGAGACCCAGTACTTC
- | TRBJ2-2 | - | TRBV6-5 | CASRRPDMITGELFF | TGTGCCAGCAGGCGCCCGGACATGATCACCGGGGAGCTGTTTTTT
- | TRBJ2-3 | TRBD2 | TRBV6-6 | CASSYPTSGTDTQYF | TGTGCCAGCAGTTATCCGACTAGCGGCACAGATACGCAGTATTTT
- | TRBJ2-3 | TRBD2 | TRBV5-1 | CASSSTSGSADTQYF | TGCGCCAGCAGCTCCACTAGCGGGAGCGCAGATACGCAGTATTTT